A single sample is the source of the 22 T cell receptor beta chains below, sequenced in a study of blood T cell repertoires in COVID-19. The assay was immunoSEQ multiplex PCR, and TCRdb's table has in-frame clones only and misses some. This sample has about 470,000 clones; roughly 87% occur once, and the top ten carry approximately 0.7%. Sequencing used PBMCs or T cells enriched from blood (not recorded which). These receptors all come from a young woman who had recovered from COVID-19.

This chain joins TRBV7-2 and TRBJ1-6; 9 nucleotides agree with TRBD1. V shed 5 bases and J 14 bases; nucleotides not matched to a gene: 16. Per the germline V gene, CDR1 is SGHTA and CDR2 is FQGNSA. There are 16 residues in the CDR3. CDR3 in amino acids: CASSINPGQGYRALHF. The CDR3, as DNA: TGTGCCAGCAGCATAAATCCGGGACAGGGTTACAGAGCCCTCCACTTT.

This clone has a single count. The rearrangement links TRBV5-1 to TRBJ2-7; D uncertain. CDR3 length equals 13 residues. The V gene lost 0 bases and the J gene lost 2 bases, with 6 bases spanning the gap. The germline CDR1 and CDR2 sequences are SGHRS and YFSETQ. Written as DNA, the CDR3 is TGCGCCAGCAGCTTGGTCTTTCCCTACGAGCAGTACTTC. It is translated as CASSLVFPYEQYF.

V usage is TRBV2 and J usage is TRBJ1-4; 8 positions match TRBD1. The germline gives CDR1 SNHLY, CDR2 FYNNEI. V was pared by 2 bases and J by 1 base, with 12 bases of the junction left unmatched. The CDR3 covers 19 residues. The CDR3 bases are TGTGCCAGCAGTGAAAACCGACAGGGGTTACTCGTAACTAATGAAAAACTGTTTTTT. Residues: CASSENRQGLLVTNEKLFF.

This clone was detected once. The chain joins TRBV14 to TRBJ2-7; no firm D call. The CDR3 length is 17 residues. CDR1 and CDR2 (germline): SGHDN, FVKESK. The V gene lost 0 bases and the J gene lost 4 bases, with 19 bases spanning the gap. The CDR3 DNA reads as TGTGCCAGCAGCCAAGATGGTGCGCGGAGATCGCCTTACGAGCAGTACTTC. Translation gives CASSQDGARRSPYEQYF.

The chain has TRBV3-1 (or the pseudogene TRBV3-2) and TRBJ2-3, with 11 positions matching TRBD2. Trimming cost V 2 bases and J 4 bases; bases outside gene matches: 8. Germline CDR1 LGHDT, CDR2 YNNKEL (reference sequence). This CDR3 contains 17 residues. DNA of the CDR3: TGTGCCAGCAGCCAACCCTTTAGCGGGGGGGCCGCAGATACGCAGTATTTT. Amino acid sequence: CASSQPFSGGAADTQYF.

The chain combines TRBV18 with TRBJ1-4, with 7 bases aligning to TRBD1. After removal of 4 bases from V and 4 bases from J, the junction contained 9 bases not matched to a gene. CDR1 and CDR2 (germline): KGHSH, LQKENI. This CDR3 has 16 residues. CDR3 DNA sequence: TGTGCCAGCTCACTCTCCCAGGGACAGATTAATGAAAAACTGTTTTTT. Its protein is CASSLSQGQINEKLFF.

This clone was seen a handful of times. The CDR3 sequence is CASSATDSNYGYTF. The CDR3 nucleotides are TGTGCCAGCAGCGCGACAGACTCAAACTATGGCTACACCTTC. V usage is TRBV9 and J usage is TRBJ1-2; D is possibly TRBD1 (5 bases). The CDR3 runs 14 residues. V dropped 3 bases and J dropped 2 bases, with 11 bases sitting between them. CDR1 and CDR2 from the germline V gene are SGDLS and YYNGEE.

The gene calls are TRBV9 and TRBJ2-3; the D gene is possibly TRBD2 (6 bases). The CDR3 sequence is 16 residues long. Germline-derived CDR1 and CDR2 are SGDLS and YYNGEE. The V end was cut by 4 bases, the J end by 5 bases, with 20 bases between. The CDR3, as DNA: TGTGCCAGCAGCCTCGGGCAGGCGGGGCTACAAGATACGCAGTATTTT. Its protein product is CASSLGQAGLQDTQYF. Full variable domain (missing parts from reference TRBV9 and TRBJ2-3): DSGVTQTPKHLITATGQRVTLRCSPRSGDLSVYWYQQSLDQGLQFLIQYYNGEERAKGNILERFSAQQFPDLHSELNLSSLELGDSALYFCASSLGQAGLQDTQYFGPGTRLTVL.

The CDR3 here is CASSLGLTQETQYF. CDR3 DNA: TGTGCCAGCAGCTTGGGACTAACCCAAGAGACCCAGTACTTC. The J gene is TRBJ2-5, the V gene TRBV5-6; possible D gene TRBD2, 5 bases. The CDR3 runs to 14 residues. Trimming left V 0 bases short and J 1 base short, with 7 bases between. Germline values: CDR1 SGHDT, CDR2 YYEEEE.

The genes are TRBV5-4 and TRBJ1-1; D is possibly TRBD1 (6 bases). Germline CDR1 reads SGHNT; CDR2 reads YYREEE (reference sequence). The CDR3 consists of 16 residues. Between the trimmed V and J ends, which lost 4 bases and 4 bases, there was a span of 20 bases. CDR3 coding DNA: TGTGCCAGCAGCCTACCGCGGGGGGCCGGTGGCACTGAAGCTTTCTTT. It encodes CASSLPRGAGGTEAFF.

The V gene is TRBV10-3, the J gene TRBJ1-1; TRBD1 matches 7 bases. The CDR3 is 12 amino acids. Germline lookup yields CDR1 ENHRY and CDR2 SYGVKD. Trimming took 10 bases from V and 3 from J; bases not matched to a gene: 5. In DNA, the CDR3 is TGTGCCAGCAAGGGACAGTACACTGAAGCTTTCTTT. It yields the protein CASKGQYTEAFF.

This sequence joins TRBV7-2 and TRBJ1-3; 7 bases line up with TRBD1. The CDR3 length is 16 residues. The V and J ends lost 4 bases and 0 bases, in that order; junction bases with no gene match: 6. In germline, CDR1 is SGHTA, CDR2 FQGNSA. This CDR3 is CASSWDRQLSGNTIYF. The CDR3 DNA follows: TGTGCCAGCAGCTGGGACAGACAGCTCTCTGGAAACACCATATATTTT.

This chain joins TRBV6-4 and TRBJ2-3; 8 bases agree with TRBD2. CDR3 size: 17 residues. Germline V lookup: CDR1 MRHNA, CDR2 SNTAGT. J lost 0 bases, V lost 3 bases, and 8 bases had no gene match. The CDR3 DNA reads as TGTGCCAGCAGTGAACGAGCGCGGGGGGCCAGCACAGATACGCAGTATTTT. Its protein is CASSERARGASTDTQYF.

This clone was observed a few times. J is TRBJ1-1 and V is TRBV30, with D possibly TRBD1 on 5 matching bases. V lost 2 bases to trimming and J lost 7 bases, with 17 bases between them. The CDR3 is made up of 14 amino acids. The V gene's germline CDR1 is GTSNPN and CDR2 SVGIG (reference sequence). The CDR3 is CAWSLGGAKNEAFF. The CDR3 nucleotides read TGTGCCTGGAGTTTAGGCGGGGCGAAAAATGAAGCTTTCTTT. Variable domain in full (rest from reference TRBV30 and TRBJ1-1): SQTIHQWPATLVQPVGSPLSLECTVEGTSNPNLYWYRQAAGRGLQLLFYSVGIGQISSEVPQNLSASRPQDRQFILSSKKLLLSDSGFYLCAWSLGGAKNEAFFGQGTRLTVV.

The chain is built from TRBV19 and TRBJ2-1; 7 positions agree with TRBD1. The CDR3 runs 15 residues. V trimming: 6 bases; J trimming: 2 bases; junction bases outside the gene matches: 7. Germline V CDR1 and CDR2: LNHDA, SQIVND (reference sequence). CDR3 protein: CASRRPGQTYNEQFF. In DNA, the CDR3 is TGTGCCAGTAGGCGACCGGGACAGACCTACAATGAGCAGTTCTTC.

J is TRBJ1-4 and V is TRBV30; weak D call: TRBD1 (6 bases). The germline CDR1 and CDR2 sequences are GTSNPN and SVGIG (reference sequence). Trimming took off 4 bases at V and 6 bases at J, with 9 bases between the two ends. CDR3 length equals 12 residues. CDR3 DNA sequence: TGTGCCTGGATGGCAGGGGATGAAAAACTGTTTTTT. This encodes CAWMAGDEKLFF.

The chain carries TRBV7-9 and TRBJ1-2; 7 bases map to TRBD1. CDR1 and CDR2 (germline): SEHNR, FQNEAQ (reference sequence). This CDR3 comprises 15 residues. V gave up 3 bases and J gave up 3 bases; unmatched junction bases: 7. The CDR3 DNA reads TGTGCCAGCAGCTTGGGGACAGCAGGGTACTATGGCTACACCTTC. Translation gives CASSLGTAGYYGYTF.

The chain joins TRBV9 to TRBJ2-7; D is uncertain. The V end was cut by 4 bases, the J end by 5 bases, with 19 bases between. Germline-derived CDR1 and CDR2 are SGDLS and YYNGEE. This CDR3 spans 15 amino acids. CDR3 nucleotide sequence: TGTGCCAGCAGCCCTCGGCAACCTCAGACTCACGAGCAGTACTTC. Translated: CASSPRQPQTHEQYF.

V and J are TRBV25-1 and TRBJ2-2; 7 positions match TRBD2. V dropped 1 base and J dropped 4; count of bases not matched to a gene: 3. The germline V gene has CDR1 MGHDK and CDR2 SYGVNS. The CDR3 is made up of 15 amino acids. DNA for the CDR3: TGTGCCAGCAGTGAATCCTGGGGGGGCACCGGGGAGCTGTTTTTT. Protein: CASSESWGGTGELFF.

The rearrangement links TRBV7-2 to TRBJ2-7, with D possibly TRBD1 on 6 matching bases. The V end was cut by 3 bases, the J end by 3 bases, with 9 bases between. Per germline, CDR1 SGHTA and CDR2 FQGNSA. The CDR3 is 13 amino acids. CDR3 nucleotides: TGTGCCAGCAGCTTGGGGGCCCGCTACGAGCAGTACTTC. It encodes CASSLGARYEQYF.

The rearrangement joins TRBV12-5 to TRBJ1-6; 7 bases map to TRBD1. The J segment lost 11 bases and the V segment lost 1 base, leaving 8 bases of the junction unmatched. The CDR3 length is 15 residues. Germline V gene sequence: CDR1 LGHNT, CDR2 FRNRAP. CDR3 sequence: CASGLAAGGMAPLHF. In nucleotides, the CDR3 is TGTGCTAGTGGTTTGGCTGCAGGGGGTATGGCACCCCTCCACTTT.

This chain links TRBV30 with TRBJ2-3, with TRBD2 matching over 10 bases. The CDR3 is 15 amino acids. J was trimmed by 6 bases and V by 1 base; bases with no gene match: 7. From germline, CDR1 is GTSNPN and CDR2 SVGIG (reference sequence). The DNA for the CDR3 is TGTGCCTGGAGTGGGAGTAGCGGGGGGCCGGATACGCAGTATTTT. This sequence encodes CAWSGSSGGPDTQYF. Combining the CDR3 with reference TRBV30 and TRBJ2-3 gives the whole variable domain SQTIHQWPATLVQPVGSPLSLECTVEGTSNPNLYWYRQAAGRGLQLLFYSVGIGQISSEVPQNLSASRPQDRQFILSSKKLLLSDSGFYLCAWSGSSGGPDTQYFGPGTRLTVL.